This TCR beta chain was profiled in a study of long-term antiretroviral therapy in people with HIV. Study as a whole: The 2015 immediate-ART recommendation was preceded by the earliest samples by about a decade. Whole-study results and caveats: Blood in the study was drawn between the mid-2000s and the late 2010s, possibly under older ART regimens, which may be less effective than current ones.

This CDR3 spans 13 amino acids. Losses at the gene ends were 3 bases for V and 6 bases for J; bases not matched to a gene: 3. Per the germline V gene, CDR1 is KGHSH and CDR2 is LQKENI. About this clone itself: The antigen is not known.

The assay, immunoSEQ v3.0, was run at survey level. The data were produced by immunoSEQ multiplex PCR, yet TCRdb's version contains in-frame clones alone and is incomplete. Among tens of thousands of clones, 75% to 85% were seen once, and the ten largest hold 7.3%. The chain couples TRBV18 to TRBJ2-7; 9 bases fit TRBD2. The sample was unsorted PBMCs, taken 0.3 years after starting antiretroviral therapy. This clonotype was sampled from a man in his forties with HIV. As DNA, the CDR3 is TGTGCCAGCTCACCGGGACTAGCCTCCGAGCAGTACTTC. It is translated as CASSPGLASEQYF.